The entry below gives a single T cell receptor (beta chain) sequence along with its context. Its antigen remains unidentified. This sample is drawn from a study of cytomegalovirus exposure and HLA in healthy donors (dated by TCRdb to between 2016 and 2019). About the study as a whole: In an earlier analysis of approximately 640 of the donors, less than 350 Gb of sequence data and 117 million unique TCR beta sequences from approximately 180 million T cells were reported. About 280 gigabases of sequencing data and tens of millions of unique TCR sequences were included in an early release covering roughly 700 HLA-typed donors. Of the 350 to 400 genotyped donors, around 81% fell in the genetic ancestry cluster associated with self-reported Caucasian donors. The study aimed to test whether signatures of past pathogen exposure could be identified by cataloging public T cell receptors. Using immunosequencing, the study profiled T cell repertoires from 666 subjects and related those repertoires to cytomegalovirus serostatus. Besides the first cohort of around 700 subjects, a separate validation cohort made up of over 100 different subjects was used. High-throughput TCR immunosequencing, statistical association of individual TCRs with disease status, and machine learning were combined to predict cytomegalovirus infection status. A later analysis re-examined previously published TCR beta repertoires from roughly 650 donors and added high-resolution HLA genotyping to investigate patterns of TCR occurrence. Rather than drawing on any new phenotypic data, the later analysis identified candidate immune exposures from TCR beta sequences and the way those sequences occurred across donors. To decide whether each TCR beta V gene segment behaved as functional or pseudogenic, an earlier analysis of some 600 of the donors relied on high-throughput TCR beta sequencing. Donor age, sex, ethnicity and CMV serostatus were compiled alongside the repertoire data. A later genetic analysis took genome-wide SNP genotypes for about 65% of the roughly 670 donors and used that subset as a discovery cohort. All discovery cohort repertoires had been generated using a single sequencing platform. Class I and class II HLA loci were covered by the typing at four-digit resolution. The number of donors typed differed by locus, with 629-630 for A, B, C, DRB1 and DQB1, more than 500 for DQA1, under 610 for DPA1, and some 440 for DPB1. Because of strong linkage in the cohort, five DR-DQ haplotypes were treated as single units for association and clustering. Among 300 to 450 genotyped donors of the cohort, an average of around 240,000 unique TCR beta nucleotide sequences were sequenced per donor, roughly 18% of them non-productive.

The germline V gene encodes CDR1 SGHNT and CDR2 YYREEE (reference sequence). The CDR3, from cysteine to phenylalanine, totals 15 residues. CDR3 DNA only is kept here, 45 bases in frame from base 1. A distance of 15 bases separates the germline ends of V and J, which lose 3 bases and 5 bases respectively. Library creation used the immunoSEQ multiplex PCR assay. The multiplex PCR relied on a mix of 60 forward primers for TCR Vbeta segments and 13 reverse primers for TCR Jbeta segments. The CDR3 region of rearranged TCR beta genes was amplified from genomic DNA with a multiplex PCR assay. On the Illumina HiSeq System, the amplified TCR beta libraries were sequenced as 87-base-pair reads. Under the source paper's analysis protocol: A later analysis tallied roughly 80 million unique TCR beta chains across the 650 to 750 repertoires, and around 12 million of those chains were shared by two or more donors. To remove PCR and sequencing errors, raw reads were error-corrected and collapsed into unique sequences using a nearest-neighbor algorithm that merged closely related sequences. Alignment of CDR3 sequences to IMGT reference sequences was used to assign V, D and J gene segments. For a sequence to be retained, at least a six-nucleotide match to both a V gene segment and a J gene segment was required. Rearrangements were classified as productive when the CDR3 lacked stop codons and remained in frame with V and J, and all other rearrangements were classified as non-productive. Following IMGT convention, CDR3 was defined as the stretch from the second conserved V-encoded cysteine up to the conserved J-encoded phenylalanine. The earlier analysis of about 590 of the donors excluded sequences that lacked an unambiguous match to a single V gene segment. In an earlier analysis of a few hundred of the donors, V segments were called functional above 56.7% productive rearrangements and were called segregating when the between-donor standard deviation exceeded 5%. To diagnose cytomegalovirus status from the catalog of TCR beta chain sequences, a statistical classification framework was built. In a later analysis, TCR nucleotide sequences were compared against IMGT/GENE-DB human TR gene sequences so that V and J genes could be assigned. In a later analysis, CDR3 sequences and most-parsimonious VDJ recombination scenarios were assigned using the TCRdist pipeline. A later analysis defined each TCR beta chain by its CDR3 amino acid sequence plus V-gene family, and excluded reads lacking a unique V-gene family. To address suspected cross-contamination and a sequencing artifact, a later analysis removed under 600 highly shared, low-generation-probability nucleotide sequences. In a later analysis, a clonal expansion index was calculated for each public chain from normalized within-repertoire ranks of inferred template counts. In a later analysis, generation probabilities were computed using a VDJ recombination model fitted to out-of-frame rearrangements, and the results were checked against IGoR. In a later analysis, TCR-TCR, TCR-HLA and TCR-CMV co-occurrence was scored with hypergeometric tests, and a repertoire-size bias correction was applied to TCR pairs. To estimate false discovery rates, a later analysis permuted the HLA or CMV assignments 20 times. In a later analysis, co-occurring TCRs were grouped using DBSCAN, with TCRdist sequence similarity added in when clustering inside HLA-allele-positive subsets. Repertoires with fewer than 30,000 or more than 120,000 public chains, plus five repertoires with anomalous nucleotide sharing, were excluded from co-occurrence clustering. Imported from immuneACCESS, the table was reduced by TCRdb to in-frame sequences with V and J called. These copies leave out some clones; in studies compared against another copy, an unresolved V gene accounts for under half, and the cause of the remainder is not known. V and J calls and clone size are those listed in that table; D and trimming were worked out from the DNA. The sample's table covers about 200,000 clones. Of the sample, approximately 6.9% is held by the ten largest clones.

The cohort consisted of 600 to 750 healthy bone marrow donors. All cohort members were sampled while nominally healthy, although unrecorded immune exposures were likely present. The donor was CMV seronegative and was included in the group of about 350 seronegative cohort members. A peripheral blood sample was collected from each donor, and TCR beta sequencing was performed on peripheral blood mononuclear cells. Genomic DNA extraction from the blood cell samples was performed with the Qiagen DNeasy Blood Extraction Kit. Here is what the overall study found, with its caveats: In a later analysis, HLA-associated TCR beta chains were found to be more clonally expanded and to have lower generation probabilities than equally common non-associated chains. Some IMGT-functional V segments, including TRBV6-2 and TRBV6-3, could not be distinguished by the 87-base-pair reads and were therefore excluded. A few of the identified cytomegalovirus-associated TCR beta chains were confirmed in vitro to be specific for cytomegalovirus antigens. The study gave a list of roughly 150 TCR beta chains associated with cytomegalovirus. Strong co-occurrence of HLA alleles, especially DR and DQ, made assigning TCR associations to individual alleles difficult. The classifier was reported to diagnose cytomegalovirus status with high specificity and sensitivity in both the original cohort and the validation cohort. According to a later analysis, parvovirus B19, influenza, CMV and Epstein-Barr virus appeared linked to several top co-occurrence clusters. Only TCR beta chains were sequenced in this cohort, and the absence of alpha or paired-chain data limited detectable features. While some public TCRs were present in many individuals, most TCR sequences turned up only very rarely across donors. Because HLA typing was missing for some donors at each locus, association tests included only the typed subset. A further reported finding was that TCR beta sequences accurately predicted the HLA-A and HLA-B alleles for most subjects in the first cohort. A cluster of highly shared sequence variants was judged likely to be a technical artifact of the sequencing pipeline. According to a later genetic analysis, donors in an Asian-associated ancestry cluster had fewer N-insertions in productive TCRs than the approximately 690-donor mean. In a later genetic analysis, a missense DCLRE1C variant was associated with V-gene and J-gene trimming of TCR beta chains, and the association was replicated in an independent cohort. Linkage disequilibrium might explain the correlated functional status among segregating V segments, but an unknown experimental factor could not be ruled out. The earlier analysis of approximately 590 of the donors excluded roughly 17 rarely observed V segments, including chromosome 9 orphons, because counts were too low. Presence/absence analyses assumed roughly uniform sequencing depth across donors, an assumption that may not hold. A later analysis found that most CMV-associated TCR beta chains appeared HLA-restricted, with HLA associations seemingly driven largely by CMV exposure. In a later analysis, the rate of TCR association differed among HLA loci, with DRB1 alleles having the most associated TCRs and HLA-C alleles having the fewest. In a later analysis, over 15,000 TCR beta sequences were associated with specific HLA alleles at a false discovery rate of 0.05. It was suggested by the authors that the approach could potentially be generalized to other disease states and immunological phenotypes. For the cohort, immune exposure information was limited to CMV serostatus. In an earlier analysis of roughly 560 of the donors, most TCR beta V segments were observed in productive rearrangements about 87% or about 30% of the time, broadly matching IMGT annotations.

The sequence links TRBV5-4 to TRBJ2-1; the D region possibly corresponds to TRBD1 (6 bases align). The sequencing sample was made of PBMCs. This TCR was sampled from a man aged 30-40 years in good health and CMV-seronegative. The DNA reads TGTGCCAGCAGCTCAGGGACAATCACGAACAATGAGCAGTTCTTC. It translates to CASSSGTITNNEQFF.